The 19 T cell receptor beta chains below were found in one sample sequenced in a study of shared clonotypes between healthy human individuals. Generated by immunoSEQ multiplex PCR, the TCRdb table keeps only in-frame clones and is missing some. Of approximately 1.5 million clones listed, approximately 98% are singletons. Sequenced: naive CD4+ T cells sorted from blood. Subset meaning: CD45RA+ positively selected. Source of these receptors: a man aged 30-40 years in good health.

V usage is TRBV6-6 and J usage is TRBJ2-5, with 9 bases that match TRBD2. The V gene's germline CDR1 is MNHNY and CDR2 SVGAGI (reference sequence). V lost 6 bases to trimming and J lost 1 base; unmatched junction nucleotides: 6. This CDR3 is 15 amino acids long. This CDR3 reads CASRVTSGTQETQYF. For the CDR3, the DNA is TGTGCCAGCAGAGTGACTAGCGGAACCCAAGAGACCCAGTACTTC.

This clone appeared a single time. The V gene is TRBV7-2, the J gene TRBJ2-3, with 12 positions matching TRBD2. CDR1 is SGHTA and CDR2 is FQGNSA in the germline V gene. This CDR3 has 14 residues. V was clipped by 5 bases and J by 13 bases; unmatched bases: 10. Here the CDR3 reads CASSRGLAGPAEYF. The CDR3 DNA follows: TGTGCCAGCAGCCGAGGACTAGCGGGACCCGCTGAGTATTTT.

In DNA, the CDR3 is TGTGCCAGCAGCAAAGAGGGGGGATGGGATACGCAGTATTTT. Protein sequence: CASSKEGGWDTQYF. The rearrangement uses TRBV7-3 and TRBJ2-3, with D tentatively TRBD1 or TRBD2 (6 bases each). CDR3 length: 14 amino acids. Germline CDR1 and CDR2: SGHTA and FQGTGA. V was clipped by 5 bases and J by 6 bases, with 15 bases between them.

The V and J genes are TRBV6-6 and TRBJ2-3, with D perhaps matching TRBD2 (6 bases). V was clipped by 1 base and J by 4 bases, with 9 bases between them. The CDR3 is made up of 14 amino acids. Germline CDR1 and CDR2: MNHNY and SVGAGI (reference sequence). CDR3 sequence: CASSYLGGPDTQYF. The CDR3 DNA reads TGTGCCAGCAGTTACTTGGGGGGTCCAGATACGCAGTATTTT.

The chain couples TRBV7-2 to TRBJ2-5, with a weak D call TRBD1 (5 bases). Trimming took off 1 base at V and 2 bases at J, with 17 bases between the two ends. The CDR3 sequence is 17 residues long. CDR1 is SGHTA, CDR2 FQGNSA, per germline. In DNA form, the CDR3 reads TGTGCCAGCAGCTTAGATTCTAGGCGACAGACACAAGAGACCCAGTACTTC. It encodes CASSLDSRRQTQETQYF.

This chain uses TRBV28 with TRBJ2-7; D may be TRBD1 (6 bases). The germline CDR1 and CDR2 sequences are MDHEN and SYDVKM. This CDR3 region has 15 residues. V shed 7 bases and J shed 2 bases, with 18 bases lying between them. CDR3 in amino acids: CASTQPRGGTYEQYF. Here the CDR3 DNA reads TGTGCCAGCACGCAACCCAGGGGTGGAACCTACGAGCAGTACTTC. Combining the CDR3 with reference TRBV28 and TRBJ2-7 gives the whole variable domain DVKVTQSSRYLVKRTGEKVFLECVQDMDHENMFWYRQDPGLGLRLIYFSYDVKMKEKGDIPEGYSVSREKKERFSLILESASTNQTSMYLCASTQPRGGTYEQYFGPGTRLTVT.

The genes are TRBV18 and TRBJ1-5; no definite D call. V was clipped by 2 bases and J by 7 bases, with 9 bases between them. Germline CDR1 is KGHSH and CDR2 is LQKENI. The CDR3 loop spans 13 amino acids. CDR3 amino acids: CASSPVSGQPQHF. CDR3 DNA: TGTGCCAGCTCACCAGTAAGCGGACAGCCCCAGCATTTT.

On this clone itself: Other DNA sequences within the sample encode an identical CDR3. V and J are TRBV18 and TRBJ2-5; the D is unclear. This CDR3 has 12 amino acids. Germline assignment: CDR1 KGHSH and CDR2 LQKENI. V was cut by 0 bases and J by 1 base, with 0 bases left in between. For the CDR3, the DNA is TGTGCCAGCTCACCACCCCAAGAGACCCAGTACTTC. Protein product: CASSPPQETQYF.

The chain is built from TRBV7-9 and TRBJ2-5, with 9 bases aligning to TRBD2. Per the germline V gene, CDR1 is SEHNR and CDR2 is FQNEAQ (reference sequence). With V trimmed by 4 bases and J by 5 bases, 14 bases remained unmatched. CDR3 length: 17 residues. Here the CDR3 reads CASSSFQGLAGMETQYF. CDR3 nucleotides: TGTGCCAGCAGCTCCTTTCAGGGGCTAGCGGGAATGGAGACCCAGTACTTC.

The chain has TRBV18 and TRBJ1-4; 8 bases align to TRBD1. Trimming at V came to 3 bases and at J to 15 bases, leaving 9 bases not matched to a gene. Germline loops: CDR1 KGHSH, CDR2 LQKENI. The CDR3 runs to 13 residues. CDR3 sequence reads: CASSPPSGTGLFF. For the CDR3, the DNA is TGTGCCAGCTCACCTCCTTCCGGGACAGGTTTGTTTTTT.

This chain links TRBV6-1 with TRBJ2-1, with 9 bases fitting TRBD2. Germline V gene lookup returns CDR1 MNHNS and CDR2 SASEGT. V dropped 5 bases and J dropped 1; count of bases not matched to a gene: 3. There are 15 residues in the CDR3. CDR3 protein: CASSRTSGSYNEQFF. CDR3 nucleotides: TGTGCCAGCAGTCGAACTAGCGGGTCCTACAATGAGCAGTTCTTC.

CDR3: CASSSDLGDQPQHF. The CDR3, as DNA: TGTGCCAGCAGCTCCGACTTAGGTGATCAGCCCCAGCATTTT. The chain links TRBV5-4 to TRBJ1-5, with D hard to call. The CDR3 contains 14 residues. Trimming removed 3 bases from V and 5 bases from J, with 12 bases in between. The germline gives CDR1 SGHNT, CDR2 YYREEE (reference sequence).

As DNA, the CDR3 is TGTGCCAGCAGCTTCTCTCCCGGGACAGGGAACACTGAAGCTTTCTTT. It yields the protein CASSFSPGTGNTEAFF. The chain is built from TRBV11-2 and TRBJ1-1, with 8 bases fitting TRBD1. V lost 3 bases and J lost 1; bases outside the gene matches: 7. CDR3 length: 16 amino acids. Germline V gene sequence: CDR1 SGHAT, CDR2 FQNNGV.

V and J are TRBV5-1 and TRBJ2-1, with TRBD2 matching 9 bases. The CDR3 covers 16 residues. Germline V gene data show CDR1 as SGHRS and CDR2 as YFSETQ. Trimming removed 0 bases from V and 5 bases from J; junction bases left unmatched: 6. The CDR3 loop is CASSLGGLAPHNEQFF. In DNA form, the CDR3 reads TGCGCCAGCAGCTTGGGGGGACTAGCTCCCCACAATGAGCAGTTCTTC.

The V gene is TRBV15, the J gene TRBJ1-1; no clear D gene. This CDR3 has 15 amino acids. CDR1 LNHNV and CDR2 YYDKDF come from the germline V gene (reference sequence). Trimming took off 4 bases at V and 4 bases at J, with 16 bases between the two ends. CDR3 DNA sequence: TGTGCCACCAGCAATTTAGTGGGCCGAGGCACTGAAGCTTTCTTT. Residues: CATSNLVGRGTEAFF.

The chain has TRBV5-5 and TRBJ2-7; D unclear. Per the germline V gene, CDR1 is SGHKS and CDR2 is YYEKEE (reference sequence). V shed 2 bases and J shed 5 bases, with 14 bases lying between them. The CDR3 is 14 amino acids. This CDR3 is CASSFMGQPDEQYF. DNA for the CDR3: TGTGCCAGCAGCTTTATGGGCCAACCCGACGAGCAGTACTTC.

Only one count was recorded for this clone. This sequence joins TRBV2 and TRBJ2-1, with 15 positions matching TRBD2. CDR1 and CDR2 (germline): SNHLY, FYNNEI. V lost 10 bases and J lost 6; bases outside the gene matches: 4. This CDR3 comprises 14 residues. The CDR3 region has the DNA TGTGCCACCGGGACTAGCGGGAGGATCAATGAGCAGTTCTTC. This sequence encodes CATGTSGRINEQFF.

This chain connects TRBV4-1 to TRBJ2-3; D gene uncertain. CDR1 MGHRA and CDR2 YSYEKL come from the germline V gene. The CDR3 sequence is 15 residues long. Trimming stripped 4 bases from V and 4 bases from J, with 15 bases between. CDR3 coding DNA: TGCGCCAGCAGCCTCGAAGGTAATATTCCAGATACGCAGTATTTT. It encodes CASSLEGNIPDTQYF.

The CDR3 DNA reads as TGTGCCAGTAGTTTCCGACTATTAGATCTTACTATAAATAGTTACGAGCAGTACTTC. Translation: CASSFRLLDLTINSYEQYF. The chain couples TRBV19 to TRBJ2-7, with a tentative D call TRBD2 (5 bases). The CDR3 has 19 residues. Germline-derived CDR1 and CDR2 are LNHDA and SQIVND (reference sequence). Trimming cost V 5 bases and J 4 bases, with 30 bases left between them.